This T cell receptor (beta chain) came from a study of cytomegalovirus exposure and HLA in healthy donors. About the study: An earlier analysis found around 120 million unique TCR beta sequences from about 190 million T cells. Study-level findings and limits: Later, an analysis found that common viral pathogens appeared to be linked with several of the most significant clusters.

Of note for this clone: As yet, its antigen is unknown.

13 Jbeta primers and 60 Vbeta primers were used for the PCR. In the original workflow: Among the unique TCR beta chains that a later analysis counted, around 82 million in all, roughly 10 million were shared. Clones were sequenced by immunoSEQ multiplex PCR, and TCRdb holds only the in-frame ones, with some missing. V, J and clone size are those of that table, while D and trimming were read from the DNA. The sample shows 150,000 or so clones, 65% to 85% of them seen only once. The V gene's germline CDR1 is SGHNT and CDR2 YYREEE (reference sequence). The CDR3 sequence is 13 residues long. Trimming took 1 base from V and 7 from J, leaving 11 bases between them.

The sample comprised PBMCs. The origin of this receptor is a woman aged 45-60 years in good health and CMV-seropositive. The chain is built from TRBV5-4 and TRBJ1-1; no reliable D call. In DNA form, the CDR3 reads TGTGCCAGCAGCTTGAACACCCGAAGTGAAGCTTTCTTT. This translates into CASSLNTRSEAFF.